This TCR beta chain was documented in a study of blood T cell repertoires in COVID-19. The repertoire was sequenced with immunoSEQ multiplex PCR; TCRdb's copy has only in-frame clones and lacks some. The repertoire holds around 200,000 clones, with 75% to 90% as singletons. Germline CDR1 reads MDHEN; CDR2 reads SYDVKM. V trimming: 10 bases; J trimming: 4 bases; junction bases outside the gene matches: 2. The CDR3 is made up of 12 amino acids. Participants' reported clinical history set cohort assignment. Cohort 3 recovery required two negative PCRs, clearance, or symptom resolution. The chain employs TRBV28 and TRBJ2-7; the match to TRBD2 covers 12 bases. Sequencing used PBMCs or T cells enriched from blood (not recorded which). This sequence was found in a man between 35 and 55 years old who had recovered from COVID-19. CDR3 nucleotides: TGTGCCACCACTAGCGGGAGGTACGAGCAGTACTTC. As protein: CATTSGRYEQYF.